This T cell receptor beta chain was retrieved from a study of blood T cell repertoires in COVID-19. Overall study: Italy, Spain and the United States were the sources of the convalescent and acute COVID-19 samples. Sources were T cells, B-cell-depleted T cells, or PBMCs; the material itself was cDNA or gDNA.

In the authors' workflow: Scientists estimated how many nucleated cells there were by amplifying reference gene primers. Only in-frame clones appear in the TCRdb table, and some are missing; sequencing was by immunoSEQ multiplex PCR. The V and J calls and clone size are taken from that table; D and trimming were inferred from the DNA. The sample yields 250,000 to 350,000 clones, about 85% seen once. Seattle's cohort entered during active infection and was followed longitudinally. Sequenced material: peripheral blood. The clonotype comes from a human donor with COVID-19, enrolled during active disease. The donor label of this sample is uncertain.

CDR3 in amino acids: CASSKGGNSGSTYGEQFF. The DNA for the CDR3 is TGTGCCAGCAGCAAAGGGGGCAATAGCGGGAGTACATACGGTGAGCAGTTCTTC. V and J are TRBV21-1 and TRBJ2-1; the DNA was not used to check the table's D call, TRBD2. TRBV21-1 is termed a pseudogene. The CDR3 sequence is 18 residues long.